This passage covers 26 T cell receptor beta chains from one sample sequenced in a study of blood T cell repertoires in COVID-19. Sequencing was performed with immunoSEQ multiplex PCR; in TCRdb, only in-frame clones are kept and a portion is missing. There are around 130,000 clones in the sample; roughly four fifths occur only once, and about 4.5% lies in the top ten. Sequencing input: peripheral blood. All receptors come from a woman between 65 and 79 years old with acute or convalescent COVID-19.

The chain recombines TRBV4-2 with TRBJ2-2, with a tentative D call TRBD1 (6 bases). V shed 5 bases and J shed 1 base, with 8 bases lying between them. CDR1 and CDR2 (germline): LGHNA, YNFKEQ. The CDR3 has 14 residues. The CDR3 DNA reads TGTGCCAGCAGCTTACAGGGGAACACCGGGGAGCTGTTTTTT. Protein product: CASSLQGNTGELFF.

The V gene is TRBV27, the J gene TRBJ2-6; no clear D gene. The CDR3 extends over 14 amino acids. Germline V gene lookup returns CDR1 MNHEY and CDR2 SMNVEV (reference sequence). Trimming pared 10 bases from V and 2 bases from J, leaving 12 bases between. The CDR3 DNA sequence: TGTGCCACCTCCCGGAGTACTGGGGCCAACGTCCTGACTTTC. It specifies CATSRSTGANVLTF.

The chain uses TRBV10-3 and TRBJ2-7, with D perhaps matching TRBD1 (5 bases). Germline values: CDR1 ENHRY, CDR2 SYGVKD. The V and J ends lost 1 base and 7 bases respectively, with 11 bases between them. This CDR3 is 13 amino acids long. CDR3 coding DNA: TGTGCCATCAGTGAGTGGGCAGGGCAGGAGCAGTACTTC. Amino acid sequence: CAISEWAGQEQYF.

This chain connects TRBV7-2 to TRBJ2-1; possibly TRBD2 for D (7 bases). CDR1 is SGHTA, CDR2 FQGNSA, per germline. CDR3 length equals 16 residues. V gave up 5 bases and J gave up 0 bases, with 14 bases separating them. The CDR3 loop reads CASSGGGAVSYNEQFF. Here the CDR3 DNA reads TGTGCCAGCAGCGGAGGGGGGGCAGTCTCCTACAATGAGCAGTTCTTC.

By share, this clone ranks as medium-sized. V gene TRBV6-5 combines with J gene TRBJ2-7, with TRBD2 identical over 8 bases. Germline CDR1 and CDR2: MNHEY and SVGAGI. V was clipped by 8 bases and J by 0 bases; unmatched bases: 6. The CDR3 consists of 14 residues. CDR3 sequence: CASRRRGDSYEQYF. CDR3 sequence (DNA): TGTGCCAGCCGGAGGCGGGGGGACTCCTACGAGCAGTACTTC.

This chain links TRBV30 with TRBJ1-3, with D possibly TRBD1 on 5 matching bases. V lost 3 bases and J 1 base, leaving 19 bases between the germline ends. Germline V CDR1 and CDR2: GTSNPN, SVGIG (reference sequence). This CDR3 has 17 residues. DNA of the CDR3: TGTGCCTGGAGAAGTGGGGCAGGTCCATATTCTGGAAACACCATATATTTT. It encodes CAWRSGAGPYSGNTIYF. Together with reference TRBV30 and TRBJ1-3, the CDR3 gives the full variable domain: SQTIHQWPATLVQPVGSPLSLECTVEGTSNPNLYWYRQAAGRGLQLLFYSVGIGQISSEVPQNLSASRPQDRQFILSSKKLLLSDSGFYLCAWRSGAGPYSGNTIYFGEGSWLTVV.

The chain combines TRBV7-9 with TRBJ1-1; no firm D call. CDR1 and CDR2 from the germline V gene are SEHNR and FQNEAQ (reference sequence). This CDR3 has 15 residues. Trimming took off 5 bases at V and 2 bases at J, with 15 bases between the two ends. CDR3 sequence reads: CASSLPFTVNTEAFF. Written as DNA, the CDR3 is TGTGCCAGCAGCCTACCATTTACAGTAAACACTGAAGCTTTCTTT. The full variable domain, completed using reference TRBV7-9 and TRBJ1-1, is DTGVSQNPRHKITKRGQNVTFRCDPISEHNRLYWYRQTLGQGPEFLTYFQNEAQLEKSRLLSDRFSAERPKGSFSTLEIQRTEQGDSAMYLCASSLPFTVNTEAFFGQGTRLTVV.

CDR3 nucleotides: TGTGCCAGCTCACGACAGGACGGAAACTATGGCTACACCTTC. Amino acids: CASSRQDGNYGYTF. The rearrangement joins TRBV18 to TRBJ1-2, with D maybe TRBD1 (6 bases). V lost 4 bases and J lost 2, with 11 bases in between. The germline gives CDR1 KGHSH, CDR2 LQKENI. The CDR3 length is 14 residues.

The CDR3: CASSPKGAGEKLFF. In DNA form, the CDR3 reads TGTGCCAGCTCACCAAAAGGGGCTGGTGAAAAACTGTTTTTT. The rearrangement uses TRBV18 and TRBJ1-4; the D gene is possibly TRBD1 (5 bases). The CDR3 loop spans 14 amino acids. The V and J ends lost 2 bases and 7 bases respectively, with 11 bases between them. Germline values: CDR1 KGHSH, CDR2 LQKENI.

This clone has only a few counts. The V call is TRBV19, the J call TRBJ1-1; D is possibly TRBD1 (5 bases). V lost 5 bases to trimming and J lost 4 bases, with 17 bases between them. The CDR3 covers 15 residues. Germline V CDR1 and CDR2: LNHDA, SQIVND (reference sequence). The CDR3 protein is CASSPARTQVTEAFF. The DNA of the CDR3 is TGTGCCAGTAGTCCCGCCCGAACACAGGTCACTGAAGCTTTCTTT.

The V gene is TRBV7-7, the J gene TRBJ2-1, with TRBD2 matching over 10 bases. CDR3 size: 15 residues. CDR1 and CDR2 from the germline V gene are SSHAT and FNYEAQ (reference sequence). Trimming at V came to 5 bases and at J to 7 bases, leaving 8 bases not matched to a gene. Here the CDR3 reads CASSPQRGGQNEQFF. For the CDR3, the DNA is TGTGCCAGCAGCCCCCAGCGGGGGGGCCAGAATGAGCAGTTCTTC.

V usage is TRBV19 and J usage is TRBJ2-1, with a tentative D call TRBD1 (5 bases). The CDR3 is 17 residues long. Trimming took off 3 bases at V and 2 bases at J, with 17 bases between the two ends. Looked up from germline, CDR1 is LNHDA and CDR2 is SQIVND (reference sequence). The CDR3 sequence: CASSMKGPSSTYNEQFF. In nucleotides, the CDR3 is TGTGCCAGTAGTATGAAGGGGCCGTCCTCAACCTACAATGAGCAGTTCTTC.

The rearrangement links TRBV7-9 to TRBJ2-7; the match to TRBD1 covers 9 bases. The CDR3 is 16 residues long. CDR1 is SEHNR, CDR2 FQNEAQ, per germline (reference sequence). Trimming at V came to 4 bases and at J to 6 bases, leaving 13 bases not matched to a gene. The CDR3 bases are TGTGCCAGCAGCTACATGGGGACAGGGTGGTCTATCGAGCAGTACTTC. As protein: CASSYMGTGWSIEQYF.

The chain employs TRBV28 and TRBJ1-3, with a tentative D call TRBD1 (5 bases). The CDR3 has 15 residues. In germline, CDR1 is MDHEN, CDR2 SYDVKM. V lost 3 bases, J lost 2 bases, and 11 bases lay in between. The CDR3 region has the DNA TGTGCCAGCAGTTTCCCCGGGGGAACTGGAAACACCATATATTTT. It yields the protein CASSFPGGTGNTIYF.

The rearrangement uses TRBV6-4 and TRBJ2-3; D is perhaps TRBD2 (5 bases). V lost 2 bases, J lost 4 bases, and 10 bases lay in between. The CDR3 length is 14 residues. The V gene's germline CDR1 is MRHNA and CDR2 SNTAGT. In DNA, the CDR3 is TGTGCCAGCAGTGACGGAGGTTATCCAGATACGCAGTATTTT. Its translation is CASSDGGYPDTQYF.

The V gene is TRBV5-6, the J gene TRBJ1-4; D possibly corresponds to TRBD1 (6 bases). The CDR3 has 15 amino acids. Per germline, CDR1 SGHDT and CDR2 YYEEEE. The V gene lost 6 bases and the J gene lost 0 bases, with 12 bases spanning the gap. CDR3 sequence reads: CASIPAGATNEKLFF. As DNA, the CDR3 is TGTGCCAGCATCCCCGCAGGGGCAACTAATGAAAAACTGTTTTTT.

The gene calls are TRBV5-1 and TRBJ2-3; the match to TRBD2 covers 14 bases. J gave up 10 bases and V 4 bases, and 5 bases lay outside the gene matches. This CDR3 comprises 14 residues. CDR1 is SGHRS and CDR2 is YFSETQ in the germline V gene. The CDR3 reads CASSPGTSGGPQYF. The CDR3 DNA reads TGCGCCAGCAGCCCCGGGACTAGCGGGGGACCGCAGTATTTT.

V gene TRBV6-1 combines with J gene TRBJ2-5; maybe TRBD1 (7 bases). Germline V CDR1 and CDR2: MNHNS, SASEGT. The CDR3 covers 15 residues. V was trimmed by 3 bases and J by 5 bases, leaving 16 bases between them. The CDR3 nucleotides read TGTGCCAGCAGTGAGGGACAGATAGGAGGGGAGACCCAGTACTTC. Translation: CASSEGQIGGETQYF.

This clone was seen only a few times. The chain has TRBV6-5 and TRBJ1-6; 9 bases line up with TRBD1. The CDR3 has 16 amino acids. V dropped 0 bases and J dropped 10; count of bases not matched to a gene: 7. Germline values: CDR1 MNHEY, CDR2 SVGAGI. This CDR3 is CASSYSTMGQGSPLHF. CDR3 sequence (DNA): TGTGCCAGCAGTTACTCGACGATGGGACAGGGCTCACCCCTCCACTTT.

The chain employs TRBV5-1 and TRBJ2-3; 13 nucleotides match TRBD2. Germline-derived CDR1 and CDR2 are SGHRS and YFSETQ. The CDR3 runs to 17 residues. V shed 4 bases, J shed 0 bases, and the junction held 5 bases outside the gene matches. The CDR3 reads CASSKTSGGPSTDTQYF. The CDR3 DNA reads as TGCGCCAGCAGCAAGACTAGCGGGGGGCCCAGCACAGATACGCAGTATTTT.

This clone was found once. The genes are TRBV6-5 and TRBJ2-7; 8 bases line up with TRBD1. Unmatched junction bases numbered 8, after V lost 6 bases and J lost 1 base. The CDR3 has 15 residues. Germline V gene sequence: CDR1 MNHEY, CDR2 SVGAGI. DNA for the CDR3: TGTGCCAGCAGGCAGGACAGGGTAGGGTCCTACGAGCAGTACTTC. Residues: CASRQDRVGSYEQYF.

J is TRBJ1-1 and V is TRBV18; D remains unclear. The CDR3 runs to 12 residues. Trimming left V 4 bases short and J 6 bases short, with 9 bases between. CDR1 and CDR2 (germline): KGHSH, LQKENI. Written as DNA, the CDR3 is TGTGCCAGCTCACGTGAGGCAGCTGAAGCTTTCTTT. This encodes CASSREAAEAFF.

The V and J genes are TRBV6-2 or TRBV6-3 and TRBJ1-5, with D possibly TRBD1 on 6 matching bases. Trimming left V 5 bases short and J 11 bases short, with 16 bases between. The CDR3 has 13 amino acids. The germline V gene has CDR1 MNHEY and CDR2 SVGEGT. The CDR3 spells CASSMTGPRTQHF. The CDR3 DNA follows: TGTGCCAGCAGTATGACAGGTCCACGGACCCAGCATTTT.

V usage is TRBV6-2 or TRBV6-3 and J usage is TRBJ2-3; D is unclear. This CDR3 spans 14 amino acids. V was shortened by 4 bases and J by 2 bases, with 10 bases between the two germline ends. Germline V gene data show CDR1 as MNHEY and CDR2 as SVGEGT. DNA of the CDR3: TGTGCCAGCAGTTTTCTACTCAACACAGATACGCAGTATTTT. Protein product: CASSFLLNTDTQYF.

This clone was seen a few times. This sequence joins TRBV2 and TRBJ2-2; TRBD1 is a possible D gene (6 bases). The CDR3 totals 15 residues. Germline assignment: CDR1 SNHLY and CDR2 FYNNEI. The V gene lost 2 bases and the J gene lost 2 bases, with 9 bases spanning the gap. In nucleotides, the CDR3 is TGTGCCAGCAGTGAACAGGGGATCAACACCGGGGAGCTGTTTTTT. As protein: CASSEQGINTGELFF.

The rearrangement uses TRBV5-1 and TRBJ1-4; D remains ambiguous. Deletions cut 2 bases from V and 4 bases from J, with 12 bases between. The CDR3 length is 15 residues. CDR1 is SGHRS and CDR2 is YFSETQ in the germline V gene. The CDR3 sequence is CASSFSPLGNEKLFF. Written as DNA, the CDR3 is TGCGCCAGCAGCTTTAGTCCGCTAGGTAATGAAAAACTGTTTTTT.